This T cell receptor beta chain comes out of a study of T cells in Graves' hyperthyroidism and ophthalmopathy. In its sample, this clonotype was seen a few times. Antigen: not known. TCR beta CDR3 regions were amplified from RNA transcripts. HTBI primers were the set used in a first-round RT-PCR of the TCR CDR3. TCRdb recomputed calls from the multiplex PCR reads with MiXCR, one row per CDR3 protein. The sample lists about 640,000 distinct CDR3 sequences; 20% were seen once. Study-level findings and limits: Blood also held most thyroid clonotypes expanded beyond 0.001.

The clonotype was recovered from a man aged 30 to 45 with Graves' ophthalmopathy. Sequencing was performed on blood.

The CDR3 is CASSLGLGVDTQYF. The CDR3 DNA sequence: TGTGCCAGCAGCTTGGGACTAGGGGTGGATACGCAGTATTTT. The chain couples TRBV5-4 to TRBJ2-3; D might be TRBD2 (6 bases). The CDR3 runs 14 residues. Germline V CDR1 and CDR2: SGHNT, YYREEE (reference sequence). Deletions cut 0 bases from V and 6 bases from J, with 11 bases between.